Presented here are 18 T cell receptor beta chains from one specimen sequenced in a study of T-cell memory formation after mild COVID-19 (dated by TCRdb to about 2021). Receptor amplification or capture employed 5' RACE. Instrument on record: Illumina NovaSeq 6000. TCRdb reprocessed the public reads (quality trimming at Q25 with fastp, clone calling with MiXCR) and kept in-frame beta chains. Identical CDR3 proteins give one entry, which carries the most common genes and DNA. The sample includes approximately 400,000 distinct CDR3 sequences, with 18% observed a single time. Roughly 21% of the sample rests with the top ten. Sequencing was done on a sample of PBMCs or a T cell subset sorted from them (not recorded which). The receptors were sampled from a man aged 18-30 years who had mild COVID-19 (a few samples of this study predate the infection). The sample titles of this study are shuffled in the database, so cell type and time point are left out; the donor was told from shared clones.

This clonotype has more than one count but fewer than ten. The chain carries TRBV10-3 and TRBJ2-1; 10 bases are shared with TRBD2. The CDR3 is 14 amino acids. Germline V gives CDR1 ENHRY, CDR2 SYGVKD. Trimming took 7 bases from V and 10 from J; bases not matched to a gene: 10. CDR3 sequence reads: CAITKSGGVSEQFF. CDR3 DNA: TGTGCCATCACCAAAAGCGGGGGGGTCAGCGAGCAGTTCTTC.

In its sample, this clonotype was seen a few times. The chain recombines TRBV7-6 with TRBJ2-1, with TRBD2 matching over 7 bases. The germline CDR1 and CDR2 sequences are SGHVS and FNYEAQ. Germline trimming cut 0 bases from V and 9 bases from J; bases unmatched to any gene: 17. This CDR3 has 18 amino acids. The CDR3 nucleotides read TGTGCCAGCAGCTTAGCGGCGGGCATGGGGCGGGGGTTTACTGAGCAGTTCTTC. Amino acids: CASSLAAGMGRGFTEQFF.

The table lists this clonotype with many counts. V usage is TRBV15 and J usage is TRBJ2-7; 10 bases agree with TRBD1. Germline V gene lookup returns CDR1 LNHNV and CDR2 YYDKDF (reference sequence). V lost 5 bases, J lost 7 bases, and 8 bases stayed unmatched. The CDR3 sequence is 14 residues long. Here the CDR3 DNA reads TGTGCCACCAGCCGGGACAGGGGAAGGTGGGAGCAGTACTTC. Its protein is CATSRDRGRWEQYF.

This clonotype showed up just a few times. The rearrangement links TRBV5-1 to TRBJ2-5, with a tentative D call TRBD1 (6 bases). CDR3 length equals 15 residues. V lost 3 bases and J 4 bases, leaving 16 bases between the germline ends. Germline V gives CDR1 SGHRS, CDR2 YFSETQ. CDR3 in DNA: TGCGCCAGCAGCTCCCGGGACACTTCCGTAGAGACCCAGTACTTC. Translation gives CASSSRDTSVETQYF.

The chain couples TRBV27 to TRBJ2-2, with 11 bases identical to TRBD2. The CDR3 contains 18 residues. The trim removed 5 bases at V and 4 bases at J, leaving 12 bases unmatched. The germline CDR1 and CDR2 sequences are MNHEY and SMNVEV (reference sequence). CDR3 region: CASSPLLVAGGPTGELFF. The CDR3, as DNA: TGTGCCAGCAGTCCCCTCCTCGTAGCGGGGGGGCCCACCGGGGAGCTGTTTTTT.

The rearrangement joins TRBV3-1 to TRBJ1-6; the D is unclear. V lost 2 bases and J 7 bases, leaving 9 bases between the germline ends. The length of the CDR3 is 14 residues. CDR1 is LGHDT and CDR2 is YNNKEL in the germline V gene (reference sequence). As DNA, the CDR3 is TGTGCCAGCAGCCAACTGCAGGAGAATTCACCCCTCCACTTT. It codes for CASSQLQENSPLHF.

The genes are TRBV12-3 or TRBV12-4 and TRBJ2-1; 9 nucleotides line up with TRBD2. V gave up 5 bases and J gave up 14 bases; unmatched junction bases: 16. This CDR3 region has 15 residues. The CDR3 region is CASSTGGGLAGKEFF. The CDR3 coding sequence is TGTGCCAGCAGTACGGGGGGCGGGCTAGCGGGGAAGGAGTTCTTC.

This clonotype was seen only a few times. This chain links TRBV18 with TRBJ2-1; 9 bases agree with TRBD1. The J segment lost 9 bases and the V segment lost 6 bases, leaving 9 bases of the junction unmatched. From germline, CDR1 is KGHSH and CDR2 LQKENI. The CDR3 has 14 residues. The CDR3 loop is CASSARTGVSEQFF. The CDR3 nucleotides read TGTGCCAGCTCCGCTCGGACAGGGGTCAGTGAGCAGTTCTTC.

This clonotype was detected many times. The chain has TRBV10-3 and TRBJ1-5; D gene unclear. Germline V lookup: CDR1 ENHRY, CDR2 SYGVKD. The CDR3 consists of 14 residues. V was cut by 3 bases and J by 7 bases, with 13 bases left in between. This CDR3 is CAISDRQDGQPQHF. The CDR3 nucleotides are TGTGCCATCAGTGACCGGCAGGACGGGCAGCCCCAGCATTTT.

The V gene is TRBV20-1, the J gene TRBJ2-7; the D gene could be TRBD1 or TRBD2 (5 bases each). Per germline, CDR1 DFQATT and CDR2 SNEGSKA (reference sequence). The CDR3 has 14 amino acids. Trimming pared 2 bases from V and 1 base from J, leaving 12 bases between. The CDR3 DNA is TGCAGTGCTAGATGGGCAGGGACGTCCTACGAGCAGTACTTC. This gives the protein CSARWAGTSYEQYF.

This clonotype was recorded many times. V is TRBV6-6 and J is TRBJ1-2; D is uncertain. CDR1 is MNHNY, CDR2 SVGAGI, per germline (reference sequence). The CDR3 has 15 amino acids. V lost 6 bases to trimming and J lost 4 bases, with 18 bases between them. DNA of the CDR3: TGTGCCAGCAGCTATTTAGCGAAGGTGTTCTATGGCTACACCTTC. Protein: CASSYLAKVFYGYTF.

This chain uses TRBV3-1 with TRBJ2-5; D is unclear. The V and J ends lost 0 bases and 7 bases respectively, with 6 bases between them. This CDR3 has 12 residues. Germline V gene data show CDR1 as LGHDT and CDR2 as YNNKEL (reference sequence). The CDR3 is CASSQESGTQYF. The CDR3 nucleotides are TGTGCCAGCAGCCAAGAGTCGGGGACCCAGTACTTC.

V usage is TRBV7-6 and J usage is TRBJ2-1; a weak D match, TRBD1 (5 bases). Germline V CDR1 and CDR2: SGHVS, FNYEAQ. V was shortened by 1 base and J by 6 bases, with 10 bases between the two germline ends. The CDR3 consists of 14 residues. The chain's CDR3 is CASSLEYQGNEQFF. Here the CDR3 DNA reads TGTGCCAGCAGCTTAGAATACCAGGGCAATGAGCAGTTCTTC.

This clonotype was recorded a few times. CDR3 region: CASSAEVDQPQHF. DNA of the CDR3: TGTGCCAGCAGCGCGGAAGTGGATCAGCCCCAGCATTTT. V gene TRBV28 combines with J gene TRBJ1-5; D is undetermined. V shed 6 bases and J shed 5 bases, with 11 bases lying between them. Germline V gene data show CDR1 as MDHEN and CDR2 as SYDVKM. This CDR3 contains 13 residues.

The CDR3 spells CSAEGQVNTEAFF. CDR3 DNA: TGCAGTGCTGAGGGACAGGTGAACACTGAAGCTTTCTTT. The gene calls are TRBV20-1 and TRBJ1-1, with 8 bases that match TRBD1. This CDR3 spans 13 amino acids. The V and J ends lost 5 bases and 0 bases, in that order; junction bases with no gene match: 2. Germline V CDR1 and CDR2: DFQATT, SNEGSKA (reference sequence).

The chain combines TRBV18 with TRBJ1-3, with 7 bases that match TRBD1. Germline lookup yields CDR1 KGHSH and CDR2 LQKENI. The CDR3 loop spans 15 amino acids. J lost 5 bases, V lost 5 bases, and 9 bases had no gene match. The CDR3: CASSGDSSLRNTIYF. CDR3 nucleotide sequence: TGTGCCAGCTCAGGGGACAGCTCTTTACGAAACACCATATATTTT.

This clonotype was picked up a small number of times. V and J are TRBV24-1 and TRBJ1-1; unclear D gene. Deletions cut 2 bases from V and 2 bases from J, with 8 bases between. The germline CDR1 and CDR2 sequences are KGHDR and SFDVKD. This CDR3 is built from 14 residues. CDR3 region: CATSDSGYNTEAFF. The CDR3 DNA sequence: TGTGCCACCAGTGATTCCGGGTATAACACTGAAGCTTTCTTT.

Many counts were recorded for this clonotype. The V gene is TRBV7-2, the J gene TRBJ1-2; 10 nucleotides agree with TRBD1. The CDR3 has 15 amino acids. V shed 4 bases and J 7 bases; nucleotides not matched to a gene: 9. CDR1 SGHTA and CDR2 FQGNSA come from the germline V gene. The CDR3 loop is CASSSTRQGAPGYTF. In DNA form, the CDR3 reads TGTGCCAGCAGCTCGACACGACAGGGGGCCCCTGGCTACACCTTC.